The 14 T cell receptor delta chains below come from one sample, sequenced in a study of gammadelta T cells in human blood. TCRdb called clones from the RT-PCR reads again using CATT. The sample carries approximately 500 delta-chain clones, roughly 50% recorded once. Sequencing was performed on non-Vgamma9Vdelta2 gamma-delta T cells from fetal blood. These receptors came from a human fetus.

As regards this clone: A read error likely explains this, since a far larger clone differs by one base. Additional DNA sequences in this sample encode the identical CDR3. The genes are TRDV1 and TRDJ3; 10 bases are shared with TRDD3. CDR1 is TSWWSYY and CDR2 is QGS in the germline V gene. Losses at the gene ends were 2 bases for V and 0 bases for J; bases not matched to a gene: 13. The CDR3 loop spans 22 amino acids. CDR3: CALGERAPGGIRSSWDTRQMFF. CDR3 nucleotide sequence: TGTGCTCTTGGGGAAAGGGCTCCCGGGGGGATACGAAGCTCCTGGGACACCCGACAGATGTTTTTC.

Notes on this clone: This likely came from a read error, as a far larger clone is one base away. The chain has TRDV1 and TRDJ3, with 9 bases aligning to TRDD3. The CDR3 covers 22 residues. The junction had 13 bases not matched to a gene; V was cut back by 1 base and J by 0 bases. Germline V gene sequence: CDR1 TSWWSYY, CDR2 QGS. The CDR3 here is CALGERGAWGDTSSWDTRQMFF. CDR3 coding DNA: TGTGCTCTTGGGGAACGGGGAGCGTGGGGGGATACCAGCTCCTGGGACACCCGACAGATGTTTTTC.

This clone was seen once. The chain carries TRAV29/DV5 and TRDJ1; 12 bases are a match to TRDD3. The CDR3 loop spans 19 amino acids. V shed 0 bases and J 1 base; nucleotides not matched to a gene: 13. CDR1 is NSMFDY, CDR2 ISSIKDK, per germline. The CDR3 here is CAASATGPWGIRATDKLIF. In DNA form, the CDR3 reads TGTGCAGCAAGCGCGACGGGGCCCTGGGGGATACGCGCCACCGATAAACTCATCTTT.

Comment on this clone: One base separates it from a far larger clone, so it is likely a read error. Additional DNA sequences in this sample encode the identical CDR3. The chain has TRDV1 and TRDJ1; D is possibly TRDD3 (5 bases). The CDR3 runs to 15 residues. Per the germline V gene, CDR1 is TSWWSYY and CDR2 is QGS. The CDR3 region has the DNA TGTGCTCTTGGGGAACGGGGAGGGTACACTGATAAACTCATCTTT. This encodes CALGERGGYTDKLIF.

This clone was seen just once. The translation of this DNA and the TCRdb protein of a much larger clone differ at residue 12, probably owing to a read error; the protein shown here is translated from the DNA. The chain employs TRDV1 and TRDJ1; TRDD2 is a possible D gene (6 bases). The CDR3 totals 15 residues. Germline CDR1 reads TSWWSYY; CDR2 reads QGS. The V end lost 1 base, the J end lost 10 bases, and 19 bases lay between the germline ends. In DNA, the CDR3 is TGTGCTCTTGGGGAACCCACTTCCTGGGAGGTTATACTCATCTTT. It encodes CALGEPTSWEVILIF.

In the case of this clone: Translating this DNA gives a protein that differs at residue 6 from the TCRdb one, which belongs to a much larger clone; a read error is likely, and the protein shown is this translation. This sequence joins TRAV38-2/DV8 and TRDJ1; perhaps TRDD3 as D (6 bases). The V gene's germline CDR1 is TSESDYY and CDR2 QEAYKQQN. The CDR3 extends over 12 amino acids. Trimming removed 7 bases at V and 0 bases at J, with 7 bases between. Here the CDR3 reads CAYGGDTDKLIF. For the CDR3, the DNA is TGTGCTTATGGGGGAGACACCGATAAACTCATCTTT.

Comments on this clone: The protein held in TCRdb is that of a much larger clone and does not match this DNA's translation at residue 18, likely because of a read error; the protein shown is translated from the DNA. Other nucleotide sequences from this sample produce the same CDR3. The chain carries TRDV2 and TRDJ3, with 12 bases aligning to TRDD3. In germline, CDR1 is GEAIGNYY, CDR2 EKD. CDR3 length: 20 residues. The CDR3 is CACDTDWGIPYSWDTRQIFF. CDR3 sequence (DNA): TGTGCCTGTGACACCGACTGGGGGATACCCTACTCCTGGGACACCCGACAGATCTTTTTC.

Details on this clone: Since a far larger clone is one base different, this is likely a read error. The genes are TRDV1 and TRDJ3; TRDD3 matches at 10 bases. Germline CDR1 reads TSWWSYY; CDR2 reads QGS. The V and J ends lost 0 bases and 0 bases, in that order; junction bases with no gene match: 11. CDR3 length: 22 residues. The DNA of the CDR3 is TGTGCTCTTGGGGAACTGGGAGCGTTGGGGGATACCAGCTCCTGGGACACCCGACAGATGTTTTTC. This translates into CALGELGALGDTSSWDTRQMFF.

The gene calls are TRDV1 and TRDJ3; no clear D. Trimming took off 0 bases at V and 0 bases at J, with 21 bases between the two ends. CDR3 length equals 22 residues. The germline gives CDR1 TSWWSYY, CDR2 QGS. CDR3 sequence: CALGELAPRGYPSSWDTRQMFF. CDR3 bases: TGTGCTCTTGGGGAACTAGCCCCCCGCGGGTACCCCAGCTCCTGGGACACCCGACAGATGTTTTTC.

In the case of this clone: This DNA translates differently at residue 12 from the TCRdb protein, which is that of a much larger clone; a read error is likely, and the protein shown is the DNA's own translation. The V and J genes are TRDV3 and TRDJ3, with 8 bases fitting TRDD3. Germline CDR1 and CDR2: TVYSNPD and GDNSRS (reference sequence). The CDR3 spans 18 residues. As DNA, the CDR3 is TGTGCCTTCAGTCCTGGGGGACGGGGCTCCTGGGCCACCCGACAGATGTTTTTC. Amino acids: CAFSPGGRGSWATRQMFF.

To note about this clone: The likely explanation is a read error, given a far larger clone one base away. V and J are TRDV1 and TRDJ1; tentative D call: TRDD3 (5 bases). The CDR3 length is 15 residues. CDR1 is TSWWSYY, CDR2 QGS, per germline. CDR3 protein: CALGERGGYTNKLIF. DNA for the CDR3: TGTGCTCTTGGGGAACGGGGAGGGTACACCAATAAACTCATCTTT.

This clone was recorded only once. The TCRdb protein, from a much larger clone, departs from this DNA's translation at residue 5, likely by read error; the protein shown derives from the DNA. V gene TRDV3 combines with J gene TRDJ3; D not certain. The germline V and J ends were trimmed by 3 bases and 12 bases, with 18 bases remaining between them. Germline V gene data show CDR1 as TVYSNPD and CDR2 as GDNSRS (reference sequence). CDR3 length: 14 residues. The CDR3 sequence: CALSDRLVGRQMFF. The DNA of the CDR3 is TGTGCCTTGTCGGACCGACTCGTTGGCCGACAGATGTTTTTC.

To note about this clone: A far larger clone is off by one base, so a read error is likely. Other DNA sequences in this specimen translate into the identical CDR3. The rearrangement links TRDV1 to TRDJ3; 9 bases fit TRDD3. This CDR3 region has 22 residues. The germline gives CDR1 TSWWSYY, CDR2 QGS. The CDR3 protein is CALGELGAWGDTSSWDTRQMFF. The CDR3 DNA reads as TGTGCTCTTGGGGAACTGGGAGCGTGGGGGGATACCAGCTCCTGGGACACCCGCCAGATGTTTTTC.

Concerning this clone itself: This likely reflects a read error, since a far larger clone is one base away. The sample has other DNA sequences that encode this CDR3 too. The J gene is TRDJ2, the V gene TRDV1; TRDD3 matches 7 bases. CDR1 and CDR2 from the germline V gene are TSWWSYY and QGS. The CDR3 is 19 amino acids. CDR3 loop: CALGEPGIGAKALTAQLFF. The CDR3 region has the DNA TGTGCTCTTGGGGAACCGGGGATAGGGGCCAAAGCTTTGACCGCACAACTCTTCTTT.